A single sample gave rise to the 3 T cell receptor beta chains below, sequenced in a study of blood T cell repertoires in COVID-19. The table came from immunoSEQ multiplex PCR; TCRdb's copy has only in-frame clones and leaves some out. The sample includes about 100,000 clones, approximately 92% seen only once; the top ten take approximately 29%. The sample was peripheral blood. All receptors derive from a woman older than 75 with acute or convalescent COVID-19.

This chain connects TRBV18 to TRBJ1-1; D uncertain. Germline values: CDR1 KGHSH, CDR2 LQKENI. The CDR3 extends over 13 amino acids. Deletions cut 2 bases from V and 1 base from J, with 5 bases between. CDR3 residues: CASSPKANTEAFF. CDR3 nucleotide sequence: TGTGCCAGCTCACCAAAAGCGAACACTGAAGCTTTCTTT. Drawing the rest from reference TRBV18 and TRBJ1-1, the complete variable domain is NAGVMQNPRHLVRRRGQEARLRCSPMKGHSHVYWYRQLPEEGLKFMVYLQKENIIDESGMPKERFSAEFPKEGPSILRIQQVVRGDSAAYFCASSPKANTEAFFGQGTRLTVV.

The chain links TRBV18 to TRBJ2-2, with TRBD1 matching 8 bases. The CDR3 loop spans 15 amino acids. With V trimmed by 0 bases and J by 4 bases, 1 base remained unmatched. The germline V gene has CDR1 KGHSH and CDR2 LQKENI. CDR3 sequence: CASSPPTGGTGELFF. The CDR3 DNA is TGTGCCAGCTCACCACCTACAGGGGGCACCGGGGAGCTGTTTTTT.

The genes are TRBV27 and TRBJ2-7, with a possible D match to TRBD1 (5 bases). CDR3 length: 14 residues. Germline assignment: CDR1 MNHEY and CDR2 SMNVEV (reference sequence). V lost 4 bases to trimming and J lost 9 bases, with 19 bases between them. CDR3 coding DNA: TGTGCCAGCAGTTCAGGGCCCCTAGGTTATGGGCAGTACTTC. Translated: CASSSGPLGYGQYF.